The sequence of this T cell receptor beta chain was determined in a study of cytomegalovirus exposure and HLA in healthy donors. The germline gives CDR1 SGHRS, CDR2 YFSETQ. After removal of 3 bases from V and 7 bases from J, the junction contained 11 bases not matched to a gene. The CDR3 is 16 residues long. It was the roughly 130-subject validation cohort, separate from the approximately 670-subject first cohort, to which the donors belonged. Here immunoSEQ multiplex PCR was the method, and the copy in TCRdb shows in-frame clones only, minus some. The table records approximately 160,000 clones, roughly 90% of them present only once. This clone has just a few counts. Its antigen remains unknown. General study points: In vitro testing confirmed a few CMV-associated chains as specific for CMV antigens.

The source material was PBMCs. The clonotype was recovered from a woman in her late teens or twenties in good health and CMV-seronegative. The chain is built from TRBV5-1 and TRBJ2-1; 9 bases map to TRBD1. The CDR3 region is CASSSGQGGLRNEQFF. CDR3 sequence (DNA): TGCGCCAGCAGCTCGGGACAGGGAGGATTAAGGAATGAGCAGTTCTTC. Drawing the rest from reference TRBV5-1 and TRBJ2-1, the complete variable domain is KAGVTQTPRYLIKTRGQQVTLSCSPISGHRSVSWYQQTPGQGLQFLFEYFSETQRNKGNFPGRFSGRQFSNSRSEMNVSTLELGDSALYLCASSSGQGGLRNEQFFGPGTRLTVL.